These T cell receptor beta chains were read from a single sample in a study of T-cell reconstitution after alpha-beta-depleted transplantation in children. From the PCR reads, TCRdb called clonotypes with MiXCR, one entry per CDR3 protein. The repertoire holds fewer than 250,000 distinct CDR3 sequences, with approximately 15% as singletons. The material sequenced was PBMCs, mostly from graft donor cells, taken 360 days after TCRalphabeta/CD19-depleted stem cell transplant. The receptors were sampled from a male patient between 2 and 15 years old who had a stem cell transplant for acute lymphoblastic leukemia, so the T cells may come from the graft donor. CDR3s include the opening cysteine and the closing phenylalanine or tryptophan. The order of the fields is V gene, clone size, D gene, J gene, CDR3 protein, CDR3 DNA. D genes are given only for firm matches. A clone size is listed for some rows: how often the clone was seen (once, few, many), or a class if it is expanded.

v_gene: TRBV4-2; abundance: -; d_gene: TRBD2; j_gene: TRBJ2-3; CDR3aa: CASSQDGVSGASTDTQYF; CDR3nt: TGTGCCAGCAGCCAAGATGGGGTAAGCGGGGCCAGCACAGATACGCAGTATTTT
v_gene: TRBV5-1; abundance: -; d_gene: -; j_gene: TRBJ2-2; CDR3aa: CASSLNQPFTGELFF; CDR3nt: TGCGCCAGCAGCTTGAATCAGCCCTTCACCGGGGAGCTGTTTTTT
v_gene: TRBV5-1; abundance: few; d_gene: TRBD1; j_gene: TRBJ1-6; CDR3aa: CASSLGGGSPLHF; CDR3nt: TGCGCCAGCAGCTTAGGGGGCGGTTCACCCCTCCACTTT
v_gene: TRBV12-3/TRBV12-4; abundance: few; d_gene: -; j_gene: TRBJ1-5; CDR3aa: CASSWGSGNQPQHF; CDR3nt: TGTGCCAGCAGTTGGGGATCGGGCAATCAGCCCCAGCATTTT
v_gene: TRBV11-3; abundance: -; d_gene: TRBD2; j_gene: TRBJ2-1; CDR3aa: CASSFGGGAEEQFF; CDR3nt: TGTGCCAGCAGCTTCGGCGGGGGGGCCGAGGAGCAGTTCTTC
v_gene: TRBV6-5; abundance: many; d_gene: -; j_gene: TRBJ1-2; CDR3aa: CASSYRDNYGYTF; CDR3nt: TGTGCCAGCAGTTACAGGGATAACTATGGCTACACCTTC
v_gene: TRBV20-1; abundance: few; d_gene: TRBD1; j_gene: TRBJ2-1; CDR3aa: CSASSPQGAKYNEQFF; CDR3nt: TGCAGTGCTAGCTCACCACAGGGGGCGAAATACAATGAGCAGTTCTTC
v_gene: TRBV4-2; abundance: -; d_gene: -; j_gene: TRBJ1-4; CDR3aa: CASSQANGGVEKLFF; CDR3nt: TGTGCCAGCAGCCAAGCGAACGGGGGGGTTGAAAAACTGTTTTTT
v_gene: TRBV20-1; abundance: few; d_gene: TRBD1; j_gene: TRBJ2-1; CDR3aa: CSARIWTGLYNEQFF; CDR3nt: TGCAGTGCTAGAATTTGGACAGGACTTTACAATGAGCAGTTCTTC
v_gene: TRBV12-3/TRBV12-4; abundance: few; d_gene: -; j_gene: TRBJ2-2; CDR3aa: CASRPLGAIGGELFF; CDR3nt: TGTGCCAGCCGCCCGTTAGGGGCCATCGGCGGGGAGCTGTTTTTT
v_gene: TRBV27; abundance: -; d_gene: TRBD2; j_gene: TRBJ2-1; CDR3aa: CASSFWYSGGASNEQFF; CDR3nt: TGTGCCAGCAGTTTTTGGTATAGCGGGGGGGCAAGCAATGAGCAGTTCTTC
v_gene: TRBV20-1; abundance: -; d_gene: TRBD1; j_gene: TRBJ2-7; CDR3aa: CSASSGQLSSYEQYF; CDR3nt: TGCAGTGCTAGTTCGGGACAGTTGAGCTCCTACGAGCAGTACTTC
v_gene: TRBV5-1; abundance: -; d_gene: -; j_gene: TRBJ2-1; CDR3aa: CASSKMLGGIDNEQFF; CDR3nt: TGCGCCAGCAGCAAGATGTTGGGGGGAATCGACAATGAGCAGTTCTTC
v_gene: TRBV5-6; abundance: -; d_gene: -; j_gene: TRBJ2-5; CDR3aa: CASSQRQETQYF; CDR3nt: TGTGCCAGCAGCCAGCGCCAAGAGACCCAGTACTTC
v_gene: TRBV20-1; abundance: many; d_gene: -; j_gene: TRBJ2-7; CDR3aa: CSARADGPEQYF; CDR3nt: TGCAGTGCTAGAGCGGACGGGCCTGAGCAGTACTTC
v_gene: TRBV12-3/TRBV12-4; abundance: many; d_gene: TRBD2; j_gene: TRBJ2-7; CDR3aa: CASKPGRGSYEQYF; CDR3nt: TGTGCCAGCAAACCTGGGAGGGGCTCATACGAGCAGTACTTC
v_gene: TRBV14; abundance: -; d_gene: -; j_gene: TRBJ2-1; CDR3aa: CASSQDGLSGIYNEQFF; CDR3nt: TGTGCCAGCAGCCAAGATGGTCTGAGCGGTATCTACAATGAGCAGTTCTTC
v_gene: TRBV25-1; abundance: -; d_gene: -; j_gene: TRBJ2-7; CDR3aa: CASSAPWEPYEQYF; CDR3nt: TGTGCCAGCAGTGCCCCGTGGGAGCCCTACGAGCAGTACTTC
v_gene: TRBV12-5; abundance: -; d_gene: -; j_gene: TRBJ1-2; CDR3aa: CASGPRSPRGDGYTF; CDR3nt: TGTGCTAGTGGTCCGCGAAGCCCGAGAGGAGATGGCTACACCTTC
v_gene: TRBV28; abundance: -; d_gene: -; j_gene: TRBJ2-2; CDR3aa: CASMGWSDTGELFF; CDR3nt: TGTGCCAGCATGGGGTGGTCGGACACCGGGGAGCTGTTTTTT
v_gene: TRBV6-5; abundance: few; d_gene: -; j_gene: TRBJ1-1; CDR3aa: CASSYSVGVLGAFF; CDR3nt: TGTGCCAGCAGTTACTCGGTCGGCGTTTTAGGAGCTTTCTTT
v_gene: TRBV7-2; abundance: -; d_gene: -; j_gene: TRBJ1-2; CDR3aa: CASSLGDRGGYTF; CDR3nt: TGTGCCAGCAGCTTAGGTGACCGGGGGGGCTACACCTTC
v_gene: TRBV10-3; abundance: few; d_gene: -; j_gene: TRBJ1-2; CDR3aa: CAISESDTIGDGYTF; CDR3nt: TGTGCCATCAGTGAGTCTGATACCATAGGGGATGGCTACACCTTC
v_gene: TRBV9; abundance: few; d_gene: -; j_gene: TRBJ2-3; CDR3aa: CASSVGGVPGVQYF; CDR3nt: TGTGCCAGCAGCGTAGGAGGGGTACCAGGAGTGCAGTATTTT
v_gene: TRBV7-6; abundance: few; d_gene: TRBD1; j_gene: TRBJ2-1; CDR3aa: CASSSRQGNYNEQFF; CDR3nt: TGTGCCAGCAGCTCCAGACAGGGTAACTACAATGAGCAGTTCTTC
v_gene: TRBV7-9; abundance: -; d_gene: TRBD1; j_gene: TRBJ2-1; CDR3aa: CASTKSRGREYNEQFF; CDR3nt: TGTGCCAGCACCAAAAGCAGGGGGCGGGAATACAATGAGCAGTTCTTC
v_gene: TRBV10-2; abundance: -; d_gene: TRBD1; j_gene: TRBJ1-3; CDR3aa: CASRTTGTGNTIYF; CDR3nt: TGCGCCAGCAGGACGACAGGGACTGGAAACACCATATATTTT
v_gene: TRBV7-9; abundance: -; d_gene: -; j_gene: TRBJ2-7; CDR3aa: CASSPYNYEQYF; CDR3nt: TGTGCCAGCAGCCCCTATAACTACGAGCAGTACTTC
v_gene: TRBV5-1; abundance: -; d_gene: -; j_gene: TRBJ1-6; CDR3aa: CASSFIGSGNSPLHF; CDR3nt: TGCGCCAGCAGCTTCATCGGGTCGGGTAATTCACCCCTCCACTTT
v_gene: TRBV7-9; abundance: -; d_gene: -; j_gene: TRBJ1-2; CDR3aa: CASSQPGWVYGYTF; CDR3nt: TGTGCCAGCAGTCAGCCAGGCTGGGTATATGGCTACACCTTC
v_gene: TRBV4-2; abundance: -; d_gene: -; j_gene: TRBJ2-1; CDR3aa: CASSLSRSAYNEQFF; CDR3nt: TGTGCCAGCAGCCTCTCCCGAAGCGCCTACAATGAGCAGTTCTTC
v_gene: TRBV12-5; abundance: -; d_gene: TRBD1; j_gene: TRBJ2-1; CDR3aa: CASDLTGTNEQFF; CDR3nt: TGTGCTAGTGACCTGACAGGGACGAATGAGCAGTTCTTC
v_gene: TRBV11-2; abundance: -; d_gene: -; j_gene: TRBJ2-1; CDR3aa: CASSQMGPYNEQFF; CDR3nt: TGTGCCAGCAGCCAAATGGGCCCATACAATGAGCAGTTCTTC
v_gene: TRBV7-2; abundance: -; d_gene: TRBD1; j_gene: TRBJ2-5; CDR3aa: CASSLKQGPRIETQYF; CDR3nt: TGTGCCAGCAGCTTGAAACAGGGGCCAAGGATAGAGACCCAGTACTTC
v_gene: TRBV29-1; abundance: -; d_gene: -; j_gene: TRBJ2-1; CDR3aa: CSVGSAYNEQFF; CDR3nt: TGCAGCGTTGGGTCGGCTTACAATGAGCAGTTCTTC
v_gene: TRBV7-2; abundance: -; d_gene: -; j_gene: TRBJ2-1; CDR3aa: CASSSRPGAAGEQFF; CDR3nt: TGTGCCAGCAGCTCTCGACCAGGGGCGGCGGGTGAGCAGTTCTTC
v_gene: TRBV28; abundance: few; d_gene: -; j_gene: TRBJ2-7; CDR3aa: CASSLTGRPAYEQYF; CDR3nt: TGTGCCAGCAGTTTAACAGGCCGACCCGCCTACGAGCAGTACTTC
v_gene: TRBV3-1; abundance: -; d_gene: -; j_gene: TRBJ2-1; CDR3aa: CASSHLYNEQFF; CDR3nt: TGTGCCAGCAGCCATCTTTACAATGAGCAGTTCTTC
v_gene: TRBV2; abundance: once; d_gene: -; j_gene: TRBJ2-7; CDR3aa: CASTSTGGGVGQYF; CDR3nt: TGTGCCAGCACCTCGACAGGTGGGGGAGTGGGGCAGTACTTC
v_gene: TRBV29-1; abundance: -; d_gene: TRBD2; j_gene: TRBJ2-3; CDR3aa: CSVEERASGGKDTQYF; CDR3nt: TGCAGCGTTGAAGAGAGGGCTAGCGGGGGGAAAGATACGCAGTATTTT
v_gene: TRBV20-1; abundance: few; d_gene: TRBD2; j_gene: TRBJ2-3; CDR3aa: CSAMGLAATDTQYF; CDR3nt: TGCAGTGCTATGGGACTAGCGGCCACAGATACGCAGTATTTT
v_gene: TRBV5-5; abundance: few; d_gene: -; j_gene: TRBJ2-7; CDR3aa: CASSLDPVSYEQYF; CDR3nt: TGTGCCAGCAGCTTGGATCCGGTCTCCTACGAGCAGTACTTC
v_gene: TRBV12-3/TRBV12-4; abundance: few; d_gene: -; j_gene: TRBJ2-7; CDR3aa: CASSSRGPEQYF; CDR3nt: TGTGCCAGCAGTTCCAGGGGCCCCGAGCAGTACTTC
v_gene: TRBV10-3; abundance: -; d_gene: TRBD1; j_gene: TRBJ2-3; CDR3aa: CAQRDSQGTQYF; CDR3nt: TGTGCGCAACGGGACAGCCAAGGTACGCAGTATTTT
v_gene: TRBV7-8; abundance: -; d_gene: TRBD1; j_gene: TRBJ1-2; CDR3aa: CASSLRTGGNLYGYTF; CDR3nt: TGTGCCAGCAGCCTGCGGACAGGGGGAAATCTCTATGGCTACACCTTC
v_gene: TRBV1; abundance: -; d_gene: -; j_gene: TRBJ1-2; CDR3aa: CTSSQSRPRKMTF; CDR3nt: TGCACCAGCAGCCAAAGTCGACCGAGGAAGATGACCTTC
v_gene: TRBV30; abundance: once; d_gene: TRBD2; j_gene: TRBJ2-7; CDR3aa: CALAGGPYEQYF; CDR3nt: TGTGCCTTAGCGGGGGGACCGTACGAGCAGTACTTC
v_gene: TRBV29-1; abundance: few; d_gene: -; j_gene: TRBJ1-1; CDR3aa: CSVPTETNTEAFF; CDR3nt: TGCAGCGTCCCGACAGAGACAAACACTGAAGCTTTCTTT
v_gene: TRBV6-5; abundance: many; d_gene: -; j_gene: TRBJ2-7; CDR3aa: CASSAHYEQYF; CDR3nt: TGTGCCAGCAGTGCACACTACGAGCAGTACTTC
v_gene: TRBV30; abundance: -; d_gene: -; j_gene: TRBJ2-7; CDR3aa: CAWALTREQYF; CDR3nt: TGTGCCTGGGCCCTTACTAGGGAGCAGTACTTC
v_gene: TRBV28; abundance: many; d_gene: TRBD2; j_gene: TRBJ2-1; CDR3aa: CASSRGGGAHNEQFF; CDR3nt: TGTGCCAGCAGCCGAGGCGGGGGGGCCCACAATGAGCAGTTCTTC
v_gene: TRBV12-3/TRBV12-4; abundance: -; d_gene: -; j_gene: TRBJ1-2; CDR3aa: CASSPGTDHGYTF; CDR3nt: TGTGCCAGCAGTCCCGGGACCGACCATGGCTACACCTTC
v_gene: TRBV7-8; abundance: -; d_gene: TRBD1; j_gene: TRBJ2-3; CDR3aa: CASSLRGQSTDTQYF; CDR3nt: TGTGCCAGCAGCTTAAGGGGGCAAAGCACAGATACGCAGTATTTT
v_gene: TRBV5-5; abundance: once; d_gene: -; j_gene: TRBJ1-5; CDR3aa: CASSLSGSRNYQPQHF; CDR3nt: TGTGCCAGCAGCTTATCAGGGAGTAGGAATTATCAGCCCCAGCATTTT
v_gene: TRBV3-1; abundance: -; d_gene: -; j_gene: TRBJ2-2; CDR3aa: CASSQLQESGELFF; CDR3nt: TGTGCCAGCAGCCAGCTACAGGAATCCGGGGAGCTGTTTTTT
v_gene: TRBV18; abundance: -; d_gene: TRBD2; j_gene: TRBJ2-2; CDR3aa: CASSTTVASGSPRAGELFF; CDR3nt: TGTGCCAGCTCAACCACGGTGGCCAGCGGGAGCCCCAGGGCCGGGGAGCTGTTTTTT
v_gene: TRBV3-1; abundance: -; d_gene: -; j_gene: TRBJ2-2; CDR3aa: CASSQSRLLNTGELFF; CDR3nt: TGTGCCAGCAGCCAAAGTAGGCTCTTGAACACCGGGGAGCTGTTTTTT